The 14 T cell receptor beta chains below all came from one sample that was sequenced in a study of cytomegalovirus exposure and HLA in healthy donors. 60 Vbeta and 13 Jbeta primers were used in PCR. Sequenced by immunoSEQ multiplex PCR; TCRdb stores in-frame clones only, minus some. The table includes 100,000 to 150,000 clones, around 77% detected once. The specimen was PBMCs. All receptors come from a male donor in good health and CMV-seropositive.

The CDR3, as DNA: TGTGCCAGCAGCGCTCCGACTAGCGGGATAGTGAACACCGGGGAGCTGTTTTTT. Residues: CASSAPTSGIVNTGELFF. The V call is TRBV28, the J call TRBJ2-2; 11 bases match TRBD2. The ends lost 6 bases at V and 1 base at J; junction bases unmatched: 10. The CDR3 totals 18 residues. Germline CDR1 reads MDHEN; CDR2 reads SYDVKM.

V usage is TRBV9 and J usage is TRBJ1-2; D is unclear. This CDR3 has 15 residues. The V end was cut by 4 bases, the J end by 0 bases, with 13 bases between. The germline CDR1 and CDR2 sequences are SGDLS and YYNGEE. The CDR3 is CASSLTTAANYGYTF. CDR3 nucleotide sequence: TGTGCCAGCAGCCTAACGACTGCAGCTAACTATGGCTACACCTTC.

The chain combines TRBV5-1 with TRBJ2-1; weak D call: TRBD2 (5 bases). V was shortened by 3 bases and J by 5 bases, with 18 bases between the two germline ends. CDR3 length: 16 amino acids. Germline CDR1 reads SGHRS; CDR2 reads YFSETQ. The CDR3 coding sequence is TGCGCCAGCAGCTGGGCAGCGGTACGACCAAACAATGAGCAGTTCTTC. Translating gives CASSWAAVRPNNEQFF.

The chain employs TRBV5-1 and TRBJ1-4; perhaps TRBD1 as D (5 bases). The V and J ends lost 1 base and 8 bases respectively, with 12 bases between them. Germline lookup yields CDR1 SGHRS and CDR2 YFSETQ. This CDR3 is built from 14 residues. The CDR3 here is CASSLSHGGEKLFF. DNA of the CDR3: TGCGCCAGCAGCTTGAGTCATGGGGGGGAAAAACTGTTTTTT.

On this clone itself: A read error may produce the germline difference seen at one junction end. This same CDR3 is encoded by further DNA sequences in the sample. The genes are TRBV29-1 and TRBJ2-2, with TRBD2 as a possible D gene (5 bases). The CDR3 is 12 amino acids. Germline CDR1 SQVTM, CDR2 ANQGSEA. The CDR3 sequence is CSAAEVFGELFF. Written as DNA, the CDR3 is TGCAGTGCGGCCGAGGTATTCGGGGAGCTGTTTTTC.

CDR3 in DNA: TGCGCCAGCAGCACCCTCGGACTAGGCGCCCAAGAGACCCAGTACTTC. The encoded protein is CASSTLGLGAQETQYF. The chain carries TRBV5-1 and TRBJ2-5, with TRBD2 matching over 7 bases. V shed 4 bases, J shed 1 base, and the junction held 10 bases outside the gene matches. Germline values: CDR1 SGHRS, CDR2 YFSETQ. The CDR3 consists of 16 residues.

A single count supports this clone. The germline gene is not matched at one end of the junction; a read error may be the cause. The chain combines TRBV30 with TRBJ2-4; 8 bases map to TRBD2. The CDR3 sequence is 14 residues long. CDR1 GTSNPN and CDR2 SVGIG come from the germline V gene (reference sequence). The CDR3 coding sequence is TGTGCCTGGACCCTCGGGGGGGCGCGGAACAGTCAGTACTTC. Its translation is CAWTLGGARNSQYF.

The chain joins TRBV28 to TRBJ2-7, with a tentative D call TRBD2 (6 bases). The germline V gene has CDR1 MDHEN and CDR2 SYDVKM. The CDR3 has 11 residues. Trimming cost V 7 bases and J 3 bases, with 7 bases left between them. The CDR3 DNA is TGTGCCAGCACTAGCGACTACGAGCAGTACTTC. As protein: CASTSDYEQYF.

The V and J genes are TRBV28 and TRBJ1-4, with TRBD1 as a possible D gene (5 bases). There are 14 residues in the CDR3. Deletions cut 5 bases from V and 2 bases from J, with 9 bases between. Germline CDR1 reads MDHEN; CDR2 reads SYDVKM. The CDR3 here is CASSRGSTNEKLFF. CDR3 nucleotides: TGTGCCAGCAGTAGGGGCAGCACTAATGAAAAACTGTTTTTT.

The rearrangement links TRBV2 to TRBJ1-2, with D unclear. V was trimmed by 11 bases and J by 4 bases, leaving 20 bases between them. CDR3 length equals 14 residues. The germline V gene encodes CDR1 SNHLY and CDR2 FYNNEI. The CDR3 coding sequence is TGTGCCGCTAATAAGGAAGCGGGCCCCTATGGCTACACCTTC. This sequence encodes CAANKEAGPYGYTF.

The J gene is TRBJ2-7, the V gene TRBV28; D may be TRBD2 (5 bases). Germline values: CDR1 MDHEN, CDR2 SYDVKM. The CDR3 runs 15 residues. V was clipped by 5 bases and J by 4 bases, with 18 bases between them. The CDR3 DNA reads TGTGCCAGCAGTAGTCTGGGCACTAGGATTTACGAGCAGTACTTC. It encodes CASSSLGTRIYEQYF.

The V call is TRBV4-1, the J call TRBJ2-1; 11 bases agree with TRBD2. After removal of 3 bases from V and 5 bases from J, the junction contained 9 bases not matched to a gene. The CDR3 contains 17 residues. Per germline, CDR1 MGHRA and CDR2 YSYEKL. DNA of the CDR3: TGCGCCAGCAGCCAGATTTCCGGGACTAGCGGACACAATGAGCAGTTCTTC. It translates to CASSQISGTSGHNEQFF.

This clone was detected only a few times. The rearrangement joins TRBV2 to TRBJ2-1; TRBD2 aligns across 7 bases. This CDR3 comprises 14 residues. CDR1 is SNHLY and CDR2 is FYNNEI in the germline V gene. The V segment lost 3 bases and the J segment 6 bases; nucleotides outside the gene matches: 5. For the CDR3, the DNA is TGTGCCAGCAGTGAGCGACTAGCAGGCAATGAGCAGTTCTTC. It yields the protein CASSERLAGNEQFF.

Details on this clone: Compared with germline, one end of the junction differs, possibly owing to a read error. The chain uses TRBV7-9 and TRBJ2-1; no clear D. Germline V gene sequence: CDR1 SEHNR, CDR2 FQNEAQ (reference sequence). The CDR3 loop spans 14 amino acids. The CDR3 bases are TGTTCCAGCAGCCCCGTCCTGGAGACCTATGAGCAGTTCTTC. It translates to CSSSPVLETYEQFF.